These 3 T cell receptor beta chains originate from one sample sequenced in a study of blood T cells in healthy people across ages. Alongside a J-beta primer mix, a sample-barcoded 5' primer served in a second PCR lasting 7 to 11 cycles. TCRdb re-analysed the 5' RACE reads in MiXCR, keeping a single row per CDR3 protein. The sample has some 1.4 million distinct CDR3 sequences; about 43% are singletons. The sequenced sample was blood. The receptor set was obtained from a woman aged 18-29 years in good health.

The chain couples TRBV20-1 to TRBJ2-7, with 13 bases matching TRBD2. This CDR3 spans 14 amino acids. Germline CDR1 and CDR2: DFQATT and SNEGSKA (reference sequence). Trimming took 5 bases from V and 7 from J; bases not matched to a gene: 8. The CDR3 protein is CSAPTSGGDSEQYF. CDR3 DNA: TGCAGTGCTCCCACTAGCGGGGGGGATTCGGAGCAGTACTTC.

This clonotype was observed once. CDR3 nucleotide sequence: TGTGCCATCAGCAAACAGGGGTTGGGAGAGCAGTACTTC. It encodes CAISKQGLGEQYF. The chain recombines TRBV10-3 with TRBJ2-5, with 7 bases matching TRBD1. The trim removed 6 bases at V and 11 bases at J, leaving 12 bases unmatched. CDR1 ENHRY and CDR2 SYGVKD come from the germline V gene. There are 13 residues in the CDR3.

V and J are TRBV5-1 and TRBJ1-4; D gene uncertain. The CDR3 consists of 13 residues. The germline V gene encodes CDR1 SGHRS and CDR2 YFSETQ. The germline V and J ends were trimmed by 5 bases and 8 bases, with 13 bases remaining between them. CDR3 loop: CASRREEKEKLFF. Written as DNA, the CDR3 is TGCGCCAGCAGGAGGGAGGAGAAGGAAAAACTGTTTTTT.